Presented here are 2 T cell receptor beta chains from one specimen sequenced in a study of vaccination and CD4 T cells after COVID-19. This sample's treatment: approximately 11-day PBMC culture with coronavirus spike peptide pools or control peptides (ViraFEST assay). Their antigens remain unidentified. Cultured CD4+ T-cell DNA underwent Oncomine TCR Beta short-read sequencing. TCRdb fed the PCR reads into MiXCR, producing one record per CDR3 protein. The sample has roughly 10,000 distinct CDR3 sequences, 35% to 50% seen once; the top ten hold about 34%. Sequenced sample: CD4+ T cells from blood, cultured in vitro. Receptor source: a human donor who had recovered from COVID-19.

This sequence joins TRBV20-1 and TRBJ1-2, with 10 positions matching TRBD1. CDR1 DFQATT and CDR2 SNEGSKA come from the germline V gene (reference sequence). This CDR3 has 13 amino acids. V shed 5 bases and J 6 bases; nucleotides not matched to a gene: 6. For the CDR3, the DNA is TGCAGTGCTCAAGACAGGGGGCAACATGGCTACACCTTC. This encodes CSAQDRGQHGYTF.

The rearrangement uses TRBV5-1 and TRBJ1-1; D unclear. The CDR3 covers 15 residues. Trimming stripped 1 base from V and 0 bases from J, with 10 bases between. CDR1 is SGHRS, CDR2 YFSETQ, per germline. The CDR3 DNA reads as TGCGCCAGCAGCTTGAGTTCCGGGATGAACACTGAAGCTTTCTTT. This translates into CASSLSSGMNTEAFF.